There are a few counts of the clone carrying this T cell receptor (beta chain). Per the original data handling: Nucleated cell counts were estimated from reference gene primer amplification. Assay used: immunoSEQ multiplex PCR; TCRdb lists only in-frame clones, some missing. V and J calls and clone size are as listed in that table; D and trimming were resolved from the DNA. The table has roughly 65,000 clones, 60% to 80% seen once; the top ten hold approximately 45%. The ends were cut back, 7 bases at V and 9 bases at J, with 22 bases in the middle. Per the germline V gene, CDR1 is SGHTA and CDR2 is FQGNSA. CDR3 length: 14 residues. The data stem from a study of blood T cell repertoires in COVID-19. Turning to the study itself: Collection of acute and convalescent COVID-19 samples took place in the United States, Italy and Spain. Nucleic acid was either cDNA or gDNA, and it came from T cells, B-cell-depleted T cells, or PBMCs.

This receptor was identified in a human donor in a cohort sampled during active COVID-19. Sequencing input: peripheral blood. The J gene is TRBJ2-7, the V gene TRBV7-2, with D tentatively TRBD2 (6 bases). The CDR3 region is CASNRRGAPVGQYF. The CDR3 DNA is TGTGCCAGCAACCGGCGGGGTGCCCCCGTGGGGCAGTACTTC.